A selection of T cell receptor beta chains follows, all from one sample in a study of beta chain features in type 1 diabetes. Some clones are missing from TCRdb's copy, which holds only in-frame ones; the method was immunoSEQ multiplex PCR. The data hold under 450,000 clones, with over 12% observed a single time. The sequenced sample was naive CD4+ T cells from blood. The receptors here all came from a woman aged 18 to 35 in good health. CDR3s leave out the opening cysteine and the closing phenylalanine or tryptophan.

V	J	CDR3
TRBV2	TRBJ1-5	ASSGTGTGNQPQH
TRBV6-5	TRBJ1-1	ASSIMKHSGTEAF
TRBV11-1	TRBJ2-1	ASSPHAGDNNEQF
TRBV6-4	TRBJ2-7	ARRVTGQGGEQY
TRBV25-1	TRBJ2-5	ASAGQGGETQY
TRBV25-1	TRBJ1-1	ASSGGSTEAF
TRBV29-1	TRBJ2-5	SVVTEYQETQY
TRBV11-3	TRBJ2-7	ASSLAAGEQY
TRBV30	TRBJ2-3	AWSPRQATQY
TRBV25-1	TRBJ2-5	ASRDPGVETQY
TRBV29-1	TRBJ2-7	SDYTHRGKQY
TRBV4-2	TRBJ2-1	ASSQGNRRALSGEQF
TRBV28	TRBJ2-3	ASTSGRATDTQY
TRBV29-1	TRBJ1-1	SAALRGNTEAF
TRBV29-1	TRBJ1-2	SVERTGWRGYT
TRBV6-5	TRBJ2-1	ASSYSTSGRFNQF
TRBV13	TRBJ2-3	ASSLLAGARTDTQY
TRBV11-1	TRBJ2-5	ASSSRDRGSKTQY
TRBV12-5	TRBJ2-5	ASGLHGLAGGPETQY
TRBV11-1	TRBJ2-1	ASSSFRGSGSGSYNEQF
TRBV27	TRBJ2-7	ATSSMGQYEQY
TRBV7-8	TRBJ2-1	ASSLDPGLAGGLNNEQF
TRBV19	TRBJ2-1	ASSIGTRPYNEQF
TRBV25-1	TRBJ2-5	ASSNTFVPQGFRETQY
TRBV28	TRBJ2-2	ASSSAGSGNTGELF
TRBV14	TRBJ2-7	ASSHSAGNYEQY
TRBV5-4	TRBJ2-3	ASSTTTDTQY
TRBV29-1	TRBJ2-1	SVQPPQYEQF
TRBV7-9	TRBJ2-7	ASSLVRDRGYEQY
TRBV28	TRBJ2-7	ASSLWRGENAHEQY
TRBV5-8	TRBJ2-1	AVCGPSYNEQF
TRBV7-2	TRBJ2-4	ASSLEDIRTAIQY
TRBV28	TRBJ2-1	ASQAPGLVGNEQF
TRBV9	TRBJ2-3	ASSLDREADTQY
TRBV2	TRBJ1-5	ASSGEQGNQPQH
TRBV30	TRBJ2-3	AWNPGTDTQY
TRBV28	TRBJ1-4	ASSSGHPNEKLF
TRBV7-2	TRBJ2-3	ASSLPGASGRYTTDTQY
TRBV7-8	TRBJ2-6	ASSFFQASGANVLT
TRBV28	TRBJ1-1	ASSLIALRRAEAF
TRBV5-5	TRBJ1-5	ASGTGLAQPQH
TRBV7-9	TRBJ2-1	AISPREGPYNEQF
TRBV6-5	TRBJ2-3	ASSYTTGTDTQY
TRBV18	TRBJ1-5	ASSLDRNQPQH
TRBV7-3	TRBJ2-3	ASSWGPGTDTQY
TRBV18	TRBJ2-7	ASSPGTGPGEQY
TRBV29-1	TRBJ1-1	SVPGQVNTEAF
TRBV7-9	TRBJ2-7	ASSRGNTGTTYEQY
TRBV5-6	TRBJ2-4	ASSFDGRSDIQY